This T cell receptor beta chain was documented in a study of Graves' ophthalmopathy and Graves' hyperthyroidism. Concerning this clonotype: Its antigen remains unknown.

Other autoimmune diseases, uncontrolled infections, pregnancy or lactation led to the exclusion of patients. The diagnosis was founded upon clinical symptoms, serum thyroxine, TRAb, thyroid ultrasound and orbital computed tomography. General study findings and limits: With a specificity of about 73% and a sensitivity of around 70%, the model predicted ophthalmopathy progression. Blood samples also showed most expanded thyroid clonotypes exceeding 0.001 frequency.

The study amplified TCR beta CDR3 regions using RNA transcripts. RT-PCR in the first round used HTBI primers; a second-round multiplex PCR followed. From the multiplex PCR reads, TCRdb called clonotypes with MiXCR, one entry per CDR3 protein. The sample has 580,000 or so distinct CDR3 sequences; under 40% are singletons. Looked up from germline, CDR1 is SGHRS and CDR2 is YFSETQ. The V end lost 0 bases, the J end lost 0 bases, and 7 bases lay between the germline ends. The CDR3 spans 15 residues. The source is an adult man with Graves' hyperthyroidism. V and J are TRBV5-1 and TRBJ2-1; no clear D. The sequencing sample was made of peripheral blood or thyroid tissue (not recorded which). The CDR3 DNA follows: TGCGCCAGCAGCTTGGATGGGGTCTCCTACAATGAGCAGTTCTTC. This translates into CASSLDGVSYNEQFF.